Below, 31 T cell receptor beta chains from the same sample are listed, as sequenced in a study of regulatory T cells in long-lasting Graves disease. The sample's time point: newly diagnosed GD, antithyroid drugs for less than 3 months. Isolated PBMC RNA provided the starting material for the TCR library. The authors built TCR beta libraries using iRepertoire HTBI primers and Arm-PCR of CDR3 regions. Using its own MiXCR run on the multiplex PCR reads, TCRdb lists one record per CDR3 protein. The sample carries under 450,000 distinct CDR3 sequences, roughly 10% recorded once. This same sample was also part of a study on T cells in Graves' hyperthyroidism and ophthalmopathy.

This specimen consisted of peripheral blood mononuclear cells (PBMCs), obtained at new diagnosis, from a patient treated with antithyroid drugs. Receptors were obtained from a woman younger than 35 with Graves disease.

This clonotype was detected a few times. The chain links TRBV6-1 to TRBJ2-1; D may be TRBD2 (5 bases). The CDR3 loop spans 16 amino acids. The V and J ends lost 3 bases and 2 bases respectively, with 14 bases between them. CDR1 is MNHNS and CDR2 is SASEGT in the germline V gene. CDR3 sequence reads: CASSDSGGLPYNEQFF. The CDR3, as DNA: TGTGCCAGCAGTGACTCCGGAGGTTTGCCCTACAATGAGCAGTTCTTC.

The gene calls are TRBV4-2 and TRBJ1-2; no definite D call. V was trimmed by 0 bases and J by 9 bases, leaving 11 bases between them. Germline V gene lookup returns CDR1 LGHNA and CDR2 YNFKEQ. The CDR3 consists of 13 residues. CDR3: CASSQDIGYSYTF. The CDR3 DNA reads TGTGCCAGCAGCCAAGATATCGGGTATAGCTACACCTTC.

This clonotype was counted between two and nine times. The chain couples TRBV6-2 or TRBV6-3 to TRBJ1-5, with D tentatively TRBD1 (5 bases). V was shortened by 2 bases and J by 2 bases, with 16 bases between the two germline ends. Looked up from germline, CDR1 is MNHEY and CDR2 is SVGEGT. CDR3 size: 17 residues. In DNA, the CDR3 is TGTGCCAGCAGTTACGACGTCGGGCAGGGACGCAATCAGCCCCAGCATTTT. Its translation is CASSYDVGQGRNQPQHF.

This clonotype occurred many times. This rearrangement joins TRBV19 to TRBJ2-1; 11 bases are shared with TRBD2. The CDR3 contains 15 residues. Trimming cost V 4 bases and J 13 bases; bases outside gene matches: 12. Germline V gene lookup returns CDR1 LNHDA and CDR2 SQIVND (reference sequence). CDR3 sequence: CASSTLAGGFLSQFF. CDR3 in DNA: TGTGCCAGTAGTACTCTAGCGGGGGGTTTCCTAAGCCAGTTCTTC.

A remark on this clonotype: This sequence may be a read error, since a much larger clone differs from it by one base. Here the CDR3 omits its conserved ending phenylalanine or tryptophan, so a read error is the likely source. The V gene is TRBV6-2 or TRBV6-3, the J gene TRBJ2-1; D might be TRBD2 (6 bases). Germline V CDR1 and CDR2: MNHEY, SVGEGT. The CDR3 is 12 residues long. V was shortened by 11 bases and J by 4 bases, with 12 bases between the two germline ends. The CDR3 is CALGRGYNEQFS. In DNA form, the CDR3 reads TGTGCCCTCGGGCGGGGATACAATGAGCAGTTCTCC.

This clonotype was seen only a few times. In nucleotides, the CDR3 is TGTGCCAGCAGTACCTTAAGAGGCAACACAGATACGCAGTATTTT. Translation: CASSTLRGNTDTQYF. This sequence joins TRBV6-1 and TRBJ2-3; D unclear. V was cut by 5 bases and J by 2 bases, with 14 bases left in between. The germline V gene encodes CDR1 MNHNS and CDR2 SASEGT. This CDR3 has 15 residues.

This clonotype appeared many times. This chain uses TRBV15 with TRBJ2-5; 7 bases are shared with TRBD2. CDR3 length equals 14 residues. Per the germline V gene, CDR1 is LNHNV and CDR2 is YYDKDF (reference sequence). The junction had 2 bases not matched to a gene; V was cut back by 1 base and J by 3 bases. Here the CDR3 DNA reads TGTGCCACCAGCAGAGTGGCGGGGGAAGAGACCCAGTACTTC. Protein product: CATSRVAGEETQYF.

The V call is TRBV20-1, the J call TRBJ2-7, with TRBD2 matching over 8 bases. Looked up from germline, CDR1 is DFQATT and CDR2 is SNEGSKA (reference sequence). After removal of 6 bases from V and 1 base from J, the junction contained 14 bases not matched to a gene. This CDR3 region has 16 residues. In nucleotides, the CDR3 is TGCAGTGCCCAGTCGACCACGGGACTAGGATCCTACGAGCAGTACTTC. It specifies CSAQSTTGLGSYEQYF.

This clonotype was counted at least ten times. The CDR3 here is CASTHPLQGVSTGELFF. The CDR3 DNA reads as TGTGCCAGCACCCACCCGCTGCAGGGGGTGAGCACCGGGGAGCTGTTTTTT. V and J are TRBV28 and TRBJ2-2; 7 nucleotides line up with TRBD1. The CDR3 extends over 17 amino acids. CDR1 is MDHEN and CDR2 is SYDVKM in the germline V gene. After removal of 7 bases from V and 4 bases from J, the junction contained 15 bases not matched to a gene.

The chain uses TRBV6-1 and TRBJ1-3; D is uncertain. CDR1 is MNHNS and CDR2 is SASEGT in the germline V gene. There are 14 residues in the CDR3. V lost 6 bases and J lost 7, with 16 bases in between. The CDR3: CASSPTYLGNTIYF. CDR3 in DNA: TGTGCCAGCAGCCCAACTTACCTTGGGAACACCATATATTTT.

This clonotype was seen repeatedly, ten times or more. The chain combines TRBV20-1 with TRBJ1-5; perhaps TRBD1 as D (5 bases). Germline-derived CDR1 and CDR2 are DFQATT and SNEGSKA (reference sequence). Between the trimmed V and J ends, which lost 1 base and 0 bases, there was a span of 7 bases. The CDR3 contains 14 residues. CDR3 nucleotide sequence: TGCAGTGCTAGAGGACAGCATAGCAATCAGCCCCAGCATTTT. This encodes CSARGQHSNQPQHF.

This clonotype was detected many times. The rearrangement joins TRBV3-1 to TRBJ2-2; TRBD2 aligns across 7 bases. The CDR3 spans 16 residues. With 4 bases clipped from V and 1 base from J, the junction kept 6 bases outside the gene matches. Germline loops: CDR1 LGHDT, CDR2 YNNKEL (reference sequence). CDR3 protein: CASSPGLAVNTGELFF. In nucleotides, the CDR3 is TGTGCCAGCAGCCCCGGGCTAGCGGTGAACACCGGGGAGCTGTTTTTT.

This clonotype was recorded many times. The rearrangement joins TRBV6-2 or TRBV6-3 to TRBJ2-3; the match to TRBD1 covers 9 bases. The CDR3 has 14 residues. Trimming took 8 bases from V and 3 from J; bases not matched to a gene: 6. Germline-derived CDR1 and CDR2 are MNHEY and SVGEGT. In DNA form, the CDR3 reads TGTGCCAGCGACAGGGGGAGTGAGACAGATACGCAGTATTTT. It translates to CASDRGSETDTQYF.

This clonotype came up a few times. The CDR3 DNA is TGTGCCAGCAGTTCAGGGGGCTACGAGCAGTACGTC. Protein sequence: CASSSGGYEQYV. The J gene is TRBJ2-7, the V gene TRBV6-2 or TRBV6-3, with 7 bases matching TRBD1. The CDR3 length is 12 residues. The germline gives CDR1 MNHEY, CDR2 SVGEGT. After removal of 4 bases from V and 3 bases from J, the junction contained 0 bases not matched to a gene.

Ten or more counts support this clonotype. The chain joins TRBV27 to TRBJ2-3; D possibly uses TRBD1 or TRBD2 (5 bases each). V gave up 3 bases and J gave up 4 bases, with 11 bases separating them. Germline CDR1 reads MNHEY; CDR2 reads SMNVEV (reference sequence). The CDR3 spans 14 residues. The DNA of the CDR3 is TGTGCCAGCAGTTTTGGGGGACCGGCAGATACGCAGTATTTT. This encodes CASSFGGPADTQYF.

This clonotype was counted ten times or more. This chain uses TRBV6-1 with TRBJ2-3; 11 bases are a match to TRBD2. The CDR3 has 17 residues. Per germline, CDR1 MNHNS and CDR2 SASEGT. J gave up 3 bases and V 6 bases, and 11 bases lay outside the gene matches. The CDR3 DNA reads TGTGCCAGCAGGGCGTGGGTTAGCGGGGGGGCGACAGATACGCAGTATTTT. Translating it yields CASRAWVSGGATDTQYF.

This clonotype was observed a handful of times. The chain recombines TRBV19 with TRBJ1-2; D call uncertain. There are 13 residues in the CDR3. With 1 base removed from V and 4 bases from J, the gap between germline ends came to 7 bases. Germline V gene data show CDR1 as LNHDA and CDR2 as SQIVND (reference sequence). In DNA, the CDR3 is TGTGCCAGTAGTATAGCCGGCTTCTATGGCTACACCTTC. It yields the protein CASSIAGFYGYTF. The full variable domain, with the rest looked up from reference TRBV19 and TRBJ1-2, is DGGITQSPKYLFRKEGQNVTLSCEQNLNHDAMYWYRQDPGQGLRLIYYSQIVNDFQKGDIAEGYSVSREKKESFPLTVTSAQKNPTAFYLCASSIAGFYGYTFGSGTRLTVV.

This clonotype was counted many times. The chain links TRBV27 to TRBJ1-1; D is possibly TRBD1 (6 bases). The germline gives CDR1 MNHEY, CDR2 SMNVEV (reference sequence). Trimming took off 0 bases at V and 11 bases at J, with 28 bases between the two ends. The CDR3 runs to 18 residues. Written as DNA, the CDR3 is TGTGCCAGCAGTTTATCGACGACGACTTGGACAGCGGGCTTGGGGGCTTTCTTT. This codes for CASSLSTTTWTAGLGAFF.

This clonotype was seen at least ten times. The chain links TRBV19 to TRBJ1-4; TRBD1 matches at 7 bases. Germline values: CDR1 LNHDA, CDR2 SQIVND (reference sequence). The CDR3 has 15 residues. V was pared by 9 bases and J by 4 bases, with 11 bases of the junction left unmatched. CDR3 nucleotides: TGTGCCAGCCGGGACAGCCTCCATCTTAATGAAAAACTGTTTTTT. Protein product: CASRDSLHLNEKLFF.

In its sample, this clonotype was seen a few times. The genes are TRBV6-2 or TRBV6-3 and TRBJ2-1, with a weak D call TRBD1 (5 bases). Germline values: CDR1 MNHEY, CDR2 SVGEGT. Trimming removed 6 bases at V and 11 bases at J, with 14 bases between. The CDR3 totals 12 residues. Here the CDR3 DNA reads TGTGCCAGCAGGGACACAGTACCCAAGCAGTTCTTC. This translates into CASRDTVPKQFF.

On this clonotype itself: A much larger clone differs from this one at a single base, so this may be a read error. Here the CDR3 reads CASSVNRGFSLEQYV. The CDR3 DNA reads as TGTGCCAGCAGCGTCAACAGGGGTTTTTCTCTCGAGCAGTACGTC. The chain employs TRBV7-9 and TRBJ2-7, with 7 nucleotides matching TRBD1. CDR3 length: 15 residues. J lost 6 bases, V lost 5 bases, and 13 bases had no gene match. The germline V gene encodes CDR1 SEHNR and CDR2 FQNEAQ (reference sequence).

This clonotype was observed many times. The V gene is TRBV7-3, the J gene TRBJ2-3; 8 positions agree with TRBD2. CDR1 SGHTA and CDR2 FQGTGA come from the germline V gene. The CDR3 spans 14 residues. V was pared by 8 bases and J by 8 bases, with 12 bases of the junction left unmatched. CDR3 residues: CASGPTGGRGTQYF. The CDR3 DNA reads as TGTGCCAGCGGACCTACGGGGGGGCGCGGTACGCAGTATTTT.

In its sample, this clonotype was seen many times. This chain joins TRBV24-1 and TRBJ2-5; TRBD1 might be the D (5 bases). Trimming shortened V by 9 bases and J by 5 bases, and 12 bases separated the two germline ends. The germline V gene encodes CDR1 KGHDR and CDR2 SFDVKD. The CDR3 contains 12 residues. The CDR3 region is CATGRGTETQYF. The CDR3 DNA is TGTGCCACCGGAAGGGGAACGGAGACCCAGTACTTC.

The rearrangement links TRBV20-1 to TRBJ2-6, with D possibly matching TRBD1 (6 bases). The germline V gene encodes CDR1 DFQATT and CDR2 SNEGSKA (reference sequence). This CDR3 region has 15 residues. The CDR3 DNA is TGCAGCTCGGGACATTCGATCTCTGGGGCCAACGTCCTGACTTTC. Its translation is CSSGHSISGANVLTF.

The rearrangement joins TRBV19 to TRBJ1-2, with a weak D call TRBD1 (5 bases). This CDR3 has 16 amino acids. V was trimmed by 5 bases and J by 0 bases, leaving 16 bases between them. Looked up from germline, CDR1 is LNHDA and CDR2 is SQIVND (reference sequence). The CDR3 nucleotides are TGTGCCAGTAGTCGAGAGAGCAGGGCACCTAACTATGGCTACACCTTC. Amino acids: CASSRESRAPNYGYTF.

This clonotype was counted ten times or more. This sequence joins TRBV18 and TRBJ2-1; D unresolved. This CDR3 is built from 12 residues. Germline CDR1 is KGHSH and CDR2 is LQKENI. Deletions cut 4 bases from V and 9 bases from J, with 10 bases between. The CDR3 reads CASSRTRSEQFF. CDR3 DNA sequence: TGTGCCAGCTCACGAACCAGGAGTGAGCAGTTCTTC.

This clonotype occurred a few times. This chain links TRBV12-3 or TRBV12-4 with TRBJ1-2; the D gene is possibly TRBD1 (5 bases). This CDR3 comprises 15 residues. The V end lost 4 bases, the J end lost 4 bases, and 16 bases lay between the germline ends. The CDR3 region is CASSWERRAAYGYTF. CDR3 DNA sequence: TGTGCCAGCAGTTGGGAGCGCAGGGCGGCCTATGGCTACACCTTC.

This clonotype came up many times. The V and J genes are TRBV20-1 and TRBJ1-5, with 7 bases matching TRBD1. Germline CDR1 DFQATT, CDR2 SNEGSKA (reference sequence). There are 16 residues in the CDR3. V was clipped by 0 bases and J by 4 bases; unmatched bases: 9. This chain's CDR3 is CSAREGPGQKNQPQHF. The CDR3 nucleotides read TGCAGTGCTAGAGAGGGCCCGGGACAGAAGAATCAGCCCCAGCATTTT.

This clonotype was observed at least ten times. The chain combines TRBV20-1 with TRBJ1-6, with D possibly matching TRBD1 (6 bases). This CDR3 is 15 amino acids long. Trimming stripped 6 bases from V and 7 bases from J, with 19 bases between. Germline CDR1 is DFQATT and CDR2 is SNEGSKA (reference sequence). The CDR3 here is CSAPPRTAPNSPLHF. In DNA, the CDR3 is TGCAGTGCCCCACCCCGGACAGCTCCAAATTCACCCCTCCACTTT.

This clonotype came up many times. The chain combines TRBV12-3 or TRBV12-4 with TRBJ1-4; D is undetermined. The CDR3 runs 16 residues. Trimming removed 5 bases from V and 3 bases from J, with 16 bases in between. The CDR3 loop reads CASSPRGRLPNEKLFF. In DNA, the CDR3 is TGTGCCAGCAGTCCCAGAGGAAGGCTGCCTAATGAAAAACTGTTTTTT.

This clonotype was counted ten times or more. V and J are TRBV7-8 and TRBJ2-1; 9 bases are shared with TRBD2. Germline CDR1 is SGHVS and CDR2 is FQNEAQ. V lost 5 bases to trimming and J lost 2 bases; unmatched junction nucleotides: 10. This CDR3 contains 17 residues. CDR3 coding DNA: TGTGCCAGCAGCCTCCGAACGCTAGCGGGACCCTACAATGAGCAGTTCTTC. Its protein product is CASSLRTLAGPYNEQFF.